Described below is a single TCR beta chain sequence and its context. Its specificity is unknown. It was with 60 Vbeta and 13 Jbeta primers that the PCR ran. Data came from immunoSEQ multiplex PCR; TCRdb stores just in-frame clones and leaves some out. The data show some 130,000 clones, roughly 80% seen once. The V and J ends lost 4 bases and 7 bases, in that order; junction bases with no gene match: 7. Germline V gene lookup returns CDR1 SGHDN and CDR2 FVKESK. The CDR3 loop spans 14 amino acids. The sample belongs to a study of cytomegalovirus exposure and HLA in healthy donors. Study-level findings and limits: One variant, a missense change in DCLRE1C, was linked in a later analysis to TCR beta V- and J-gene trimming. Reportedly, cytomegalovirus status was diagnosed with high sensitivity and specificity. An analysis was carried out at a later point. It showed that HLA-associated TCR beta chains were more clonally expanded than equally common non-associated chains.

Sequenced sample: PBMCs. The chain employs TRBV14 and TRBJ1-1; 9 bases are shared with TRBD1. The TCR was taken from a male donor in good health and CMV-seronegative. CDR3 sequence reads: CASSPYRGPIEAFF. Written as DNA, the CDR3 is TGTGCCAGCAGCCCCTACAGGGGGCCCATTGAAGCTTTCTTT.